Listed below are T cell receptor beta chains from one sample, sequenced in a study of a mutant IDH1 vaccine in newly diagnosed glioma. Sequencing was performed with immunoSEQ multiplex PCR; in TCRdb, only in-frame clones are kept and a portion is missing. The top ten clones hold 6.5% to 8.5% of a sample with about 60,000 clones, around 80% of them seen once. For these TCRs, the target antigens are not known. Sequenced material: PBMCs, taken from a glioma patient whose treatment included an IDH1 peptide vaccine. The receptors were sampled from a woman aged 50 to 60 with glioma. The CDR3 runs from the conserved cysteine through the conserved F or W. The D gene is left open where the match is weak. Size tells how often a clone was seen (once, few, many) or the class of an expanded clone, and some rows leave it out.

CASSFGRDEQYF | TGTGCCAGCAGTTTTGGCAGGGACGAGCAGTACTTC | . | TRBJ2-7 | TRBV28 | .
CASSTGQGPNTEAFF | TGTGCCAGCAGTACGGGACAGGGGCCGAACACTGAAGCTTTCTTT | . | TRBJ1-1 | TRBV6-1 | TRBD1
CASSDPGQGVYEQYF | TGTGCCAGCAGTGATCCGGGACAGGGGGTGTACGAGCAGTACTTC | . | TRBJ2-7 | TRBV25-1 | TRBD1
CASSPGSFDGKLFF | TGTGCCAGCAGCCCCGGGAGTTTTGATGGAAAACTGTTTTTT | . | TRBJ1-4 | TRBV4-2 | .
CASSQPRGAYEQYF | TGTGCCAGCAGCCAACCCAGGGGGGCCTACGAGCAGTACTTC | few | TRBJ2-7 | TRBV4-2 | .
CASSVSTSTDTQYF | TGTGCCAGCAGTGTTTCAACTAGCACAGATACGCAGTATTTT | . | TRBJ2-3 | TRBV2 | .
CAWSRESYEQYF | TGTGCCTGGAGTCGAGAGTCCTACGAGCAGTACTTC | once | TRBJ2-7 | TRBV30 | .
CASSQAWQGVTQYF | TGTGCCAGCAGCCAAGCTTGGCAGGGCGTTACGCAGTATTTT | . | TRBJ2-3 | TRBV14 | .
CASSAQGADQPQHF | TGTGCCAGCAGTGCGCAGGGGGCAGACCAGCCCCAGCATTTT | . | TRBJ1-5 | TRBV2 | TRBD1
CASYGDEKLFF | TGTGCCAGTTACGGGGATGAAAAACTGTTTTTT | . | TRBJ1-4 | TRBV28 | .
CASSLSPGFQETQYF | TGTGCCAGCAGCTTATCGCCCGGGTTCCAAGAGACCCAGTACTTC | once | TRBJ2-5 | TRBV7-7 | .